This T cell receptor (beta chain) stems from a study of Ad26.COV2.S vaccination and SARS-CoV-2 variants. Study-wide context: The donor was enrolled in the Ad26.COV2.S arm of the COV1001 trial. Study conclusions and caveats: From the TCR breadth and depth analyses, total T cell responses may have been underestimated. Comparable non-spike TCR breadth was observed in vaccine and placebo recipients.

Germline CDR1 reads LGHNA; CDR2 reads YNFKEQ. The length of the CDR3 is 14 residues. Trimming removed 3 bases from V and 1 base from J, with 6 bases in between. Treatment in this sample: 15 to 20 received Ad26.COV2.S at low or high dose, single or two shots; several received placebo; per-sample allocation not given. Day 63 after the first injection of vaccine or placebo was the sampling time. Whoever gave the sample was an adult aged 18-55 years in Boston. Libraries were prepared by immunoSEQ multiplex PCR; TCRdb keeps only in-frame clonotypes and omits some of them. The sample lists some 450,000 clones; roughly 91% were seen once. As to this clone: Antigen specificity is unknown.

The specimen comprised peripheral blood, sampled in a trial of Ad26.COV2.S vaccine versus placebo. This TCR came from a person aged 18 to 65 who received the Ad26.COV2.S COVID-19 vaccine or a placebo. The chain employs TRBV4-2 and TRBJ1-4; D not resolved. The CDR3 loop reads CASSQEVTNEKLFF. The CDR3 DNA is TGTGCCAGCAGCCAGGAGGTAACTAATGAAAAACTGTTTTTT.